The next 18 T cell receptor beta chains were all read from a single sample in a study of regulatory T cells in long-lasting Graves disease. Building of the TCR beta libraries involved iRepertoire HTBI primers and Arm-PCR of CDR3 regions. MiXCR, applied by TCRdb to the multiplex PCR reads, yields one record per CDR3 protein. The table has about 450,000 distinct CDR3 sequences, around 24% seen once. Described time point: persistent/refractory GD, antithyroid drugs over 5 years with positive TRAb. With RNA extracted from PBMCs as input, the TCR library was made. The sequences come from peripheral blood mononuclear cells (PBMCs), collected when the disease was refractory, from a patient treated with antithyroid drugs. These receptors all stem from a female donor with Graves disease.

This clonotype was observed a handful of times. This chain connects TRBV15 to TRBJ2-2; 10 nucleotides match TRBD2. CDR1 is LNHNV, CDR2 YYDKDF, per germline (reference sequence). The CDR3 is 16 residues long. V dropped 5 bases and J dropped 3; count of bases not matched to a gene: 6. The chain's CDR3 is CATSARTSGYTGELFF. DNA for the CDR3: TGTGCCACCAGCGCCCGGACTAGCGGTTACACCGGGGAGCTGTTTTTT.

This clonotype has just a few counts. A much larger clone differs by one base, so this may be a read error. The CDR3 does not end in the conserved phenylalanine or tryptophan, so this is likely a read error. The chain employs TRBV2 and TRBJ1-2; 8 bases fit TRBD1. V lost 7 bases and J lost 6; bases outside the gene matches: 7. The germline CDR1 and CDR2 sequences are SNHLY and FYNNEI. This CDR3 region has 13 residues. This CDR3 reads CASTRTGQDGYTL. The CDR3 DNA follows: TGTGCCAGCACGCGGACAGGGCAGGATGGCTACACCCTC.

The gene calls are TRBV11-3 and TRBJ2-7; D is uncertain. The CDR3 has 13 amino acids. Trimming took 0 bases from V and 3 from J, leaving 6 bases between them. Germline CDR1 reads SGHNT; CDR2 reads YENEEA. CDR3 sequence reads: CASSLDGIYEQYF. The CDR3 nucleotides read TGTGCCAGCAGCTTAGATGGTATCTACGAGCAGTACTTC.

This clonotype was recorded a few times. V is TRBV6-2 or TRBV6-3 and J is TRBJ1-1; D perhaps matches TRBD1 (6 bases). The germline CDR1 and CDR2 sequences are MNHEY and SVGEGT. V lost 4 bases to trimming and J lost 1 base, with 10 bases between them. The CDR3 sequence is 14 residues long. CDR3 nucleotides: TGTGCCAGCAGTTCGGCGACAGGGAACACTGAAGCTTTCTTT. Its translation is CASSSATGNTEAFF.

This clonotype has just a few counts. The chain recombines TRBV9 with TRBJ2-5, with 7 bases identical to TRBD2. Germline assignment: CDR1 SGDLS and CDR2 YYNGEE. The V and J ends lost 3 bases and 7 bases, in that order; junction bases with no gene match: 9. This CDR3 is built from 14 residues. The CDR3 here is CASSARGEGGTQYF. The CDR3 DNA sequence: TGTGCCAGCAGCGCGAGAGGGGAGGGCGGGACCCAGTACTTC.

V and J are TRBV5-1 and TRBJ2-2, with D perhaps TRBD2 (6 bases). CDR1 is SGHRS and CDR2 is YFSETQ in the germline V gene. CDR3 length: 15 amino acids. Trimming shortened V by 4 bases and J by 6 bases, and 16 bases separated the two germline ends. The CDR3 DNA reads as TGCGCCAGCAGCGCGGGACTCAGCGCCCCCGGGGAGCTGTTTTTT. Amino acid sequence: CASSAGLSAPGELFF.

This clonotype was counted at least ten times. The chain carries TRBV27 and TRBJ1-2, with 8 positions matching TRBD1. The germline V gene encodes CDR1 MNHEY and CDR2 SMNVEV (reference sequence). The CDR3 covers 14 residues. V shed 5 bases, J shed 7 bases, and the junction held 9 bases outside the gene matches. The DNA of the CDR3 is TGTGCCAGCAGTCCCGGACAGGGAAGTGGTGGCTACACCTTC. Its protein is CASSPGQGSGGYTF.

Many counts were recorded for this clonotype. This rearrangement joins TRBV20-1 to TRBJ2-5; 11 positions match TRBD2. The ends lost 7 bases at V and 2 bases at J; junction bases unmatched: 9. Germline loops: CDR1 DFQATT, CDR2 SNEGSKA (reference sequence). The CDR3 contains 15 residues. For the CDR3, the DNA is TGCAGTGGGGGTAGACTAGCGGGACCTCAAGAGACCCAGTACTTC. This codes for CSGGRLAGPQETQYF.

In this sample, this clonotype turned up many times. The V call is TRBV2, the J call TRBJ2-7, with TRBD2 matching over 8 bases. The V and J ends lost 1 base and 5 bases, in that order; junction bases with no gene match: 4. CDR3 length equals 14 residues. CDR1 and CDR2 from the germline V gene are SNHLY and FYNNEI. CDR3 sequence (DNA): TGTGCCAGCAGTGAAGTGAGGACTAGCCACGAGCAGTACTTC. As protein: CASSEVRTSHEQYF.

The chain joins TRBV6-1 to TRBJ2-7; 8 bases align to TRBD2. Germline V gene lookup returns CDR1 MNHNS and CDR2 SASEGT. The CDR3 is 15 residues long. V shed 7 bases, J shed 8 bases, and the junction held 16 bases outside the gene matches. CDR3 loop: CASTTTAGGQRKQYF. The DNA for the CDR3 is TGTGCCAGCACCACTACTGCGGGAGGCCAACGCAAGCAGTACTTC.

This sequence joins TRBV10-3 and TRBJ2-7; 9 bases fit TRBD1. The V gene end was trimmed by 6 bases and the J gene end by 4 bases; junction bases not matched to a gene: 10. The CDR3 consists of 15 residues. Germline CDR1 ENHRY, CDR2 SYGVKD. For the CDR3, the DNA is TGTGCCATCAGCCCGGGGACAGGGATGATTTACGAGCAGTACTTC. Translation gives CAISPGTGMIYEQYF.

In its sample, this clonotype was seen many times. This chain uses TRBV3-1 with TRBJ2-5; D is possibly TRBD1 (5 bases). The V end was cut by 1 base, the J end by 1 base, with 10 bases between. The CDR3 spans 15 residues. In germline, CDR1 is LGHDT, CDR2 YNNKEL (reference sequence). CDR3 DNA: TGTGCCAGCAGCCAAGTGGTCACAGGCCAAGAGACCCAGTACTTC. Residues: CASSQVVTGQETQYF.

Remarks on this clonotype: This may be a read error: a much more frequent sequence differs by one nucleotide. The chain carries TRBV7-2 and TRBJ1-2, with TRBD1 identical over 8 bases. J lost 13 bases, V lost 5 bases, and 15 bases had no gene match. The germline V gene encodes CDR1 SGHTA and CDR2 FQGNSA. The CDR3 is made up of 14 amino acids. CDR3 nucleotides: TGTGCCAGCAGCGCGACGGGACAGGTCGGAAGCTGCACCTTC. It codes for CASSATGQVGSCTF.

Many counts were recorded for this clonotype. V gene TRBV7-2 combines with J gene TRBJ1-6; a weak D match, TRBD1 (6 bases). The CDR3 length is 14 residues. Germline CDR1 SGHTA, CDR2 FQGNSA. V was shortened by 5 bases and J by 8 bases, with 13 bases between the two germline ends. The CDR3 DNA sequence: TGTGCCAGCAGCCGGAGGGGGTTTGATTCACCCCTCCACTTT. It codes for CASSRRGFDSPLHF.

This clonotype was seen a few times. The V and J genes are TRBV27 and TRBJ1-2; the D gene is possibly TRBD1 (5 bases). Per germline, CDR1 MNHEY and CDR2 SMNVEV (reference sequence). The CDR3 extends over 15 amino acids. V lost 4 bases, J lost 8 bases, and 20 bases lay in between. In nucleotides, the CDR3 is TGTGCCAGCAGTTCCTCCGGGACGCAAACCGAGGGCTACACCTTC. Translation: CASSSSGTQTEGYTF.

The chain recombines TRBV15 with TRBJ1-2; perhaps TRBD1 as D (5 bases). Deletions cut 8 bases from V and 8 bases from J, with 18 bases between. Germline values: CDR1 LNHNV, CDR2 YYDKDF (reference sequence). The length of the CDR3 is 13 residues. Here the CDR3 reads CATGLQALRGYTF. CDR3 DNA sequence: TGTGCCACCGGCCTACAGGCTCTCCGGGGCTACACCTTC. Based on the CDR3 plus reference TRBV15 and TRBJ1-2, the full variable domain is DAMVIQNPRYQVTQFGKPVTLSCSQTLNHNVMYWYQQKSSQAPKLLFHYYDKDFNNEADTPDNFQSRRPNTSFCFLDIRSPGLGDTAMYLCATGLQALRGYTFGSGTRLTVV.

This clonotype was seen repeatedly, ten times or more. CDR3 region: CASSRWASSYEQYF. The CDR3 coding sequence is TGTGCCAGCAGTCGATGGGCTAGCTCCTACGAGCAGTACTTC. V and J are TRBV12-3 or TRBV12-4 and TRBJ2-7; D gene uncertain. V dropped 5 bases and J dropped 0 bases, with 11 bases sitting between them. The CDR3 is made up of 14 amino acids.

V is TRBV6-1 and J is TRBJ1-2; no reliable D call. Looked up from germline, CDR1 is MNHNS and CDR2 is SASEGT. The CDR3 is made up of 13 amino acids. V was pared by 7 bases and J by 6 bases, with 15 bases between. CDR3 residues: CASNQGGFDGYTF. The CDR3 DNA follows: TGTGCCAGCAACCAAGGAGGGTTCGATGGCTACACCTTC.